This T cell receptor beta chain was captured in a study of PD-1 blockade in classical Hodgkin lymphoma. Across the study: Nivolumab 3 mg/kg was given intravenously every 2 weeks. General study results and limits: When nivolumab was started under 1 year after ASCT, patients were excluded. The study reported lower baseline TCR diversity in newly diagnosed patients than in healthy donors. Those achieving complete response showed baseline diversity like newly diagnosed patients.

As to this clone: What it recognizes is unknown.

Relapse after autologous stem cell transplantation occurred in every patient, and brentuximab vedotin exposure varied. The data were produced by immunoSEQ multiplex PCR, yet TCRdb's version contains in-frame clones alone and is incomplete. The table records fewer than 55,000 clones, approximately 91% of them present only once. Trimming pared 7 bases from V and 1 base from J, leaving 10 bases between. The CDR3 spans 14 residues. CDR1 is MNHNY, CDR2 SVGAGI, per germline (reference sequence). The source was peripheral blood mononuclear cells (PBMCs), collected at baseline. The chain carries TRBV6-6 and TRBJ2-2; the D is unclear. The receptor was derived from a human donor with classical Hodgkin lymphoma. CDR3 in amino acids: CASKLLQNTGELFF. The CDR3 region has the DNA TGTGCCAGCAAACTATTACAGAACACCGGGGAGCTGTTTTTT.